Presented here are 30 T cell receptor beta chains from one specimen sequenced in a study of OX40 agonist ivuxolimab in advanced cancers. Clones were read by immunoSEQ multiplex PCR, and TCRdb kept only the in-frame ones, dropping some. The profile covers roughly 93,000 clones, with about 80% appearing a single time and less than 6% taken by the ten largest. The input for sequencing was CD4+ or CD8+ T cells sorted from blood, taken in a trial of the OX40 agonist ivuxolimab. The origin of the receptors is an adult with an advanced solid tumor such as melanoma, head and neck, liver or kidney cancer.

V and J are TRBV7-6 and TRBJ1-1; the D gene is possibly TRBD1 (5 bases). Germline V CDR1 and CDR2: SGHVS, FNYEAQ. V was trimmed by 2 bases and J by 8 bases, leaving 9 bases between them. The CDR3 loop spans 12 amino acids. This CDR3 reads CASSLWEGEAFF. The DNA of the CDR3 is TGTGCCAGCAGCTTATGGGAGGGGGAAGCTTTCTTT.

This chain joins TRBV18 and TRBJ1-5; 7 bases match TRBD1. The CDR3 extends over 15 amino acids. Trimming removed 5 bases from V and 1 base from J; junction bases left unmatched: 5. CDR1 and CDR2 (germline): KGHSH, LQKENI. The CDR3 loop reads CASSSQGGSNQPQHF. The CDR3 DNA follows: TGTGCCAGCTCATCTCAGGGGGGGAGCAATCAGCCCCAGCATTTT. Full variable domain (outside the CDR3, taken from reference TRBV18 and TRBJ1-5): NAGVMQNPRHLVRRRGQEARLRCSPMKGHSHVYWYRQLPEEGLKFMVYLQKENIIDESGMPKERFSAEFPKEGPSILRIQQVVRGDSAAYFCASSSQGGSNQPQHFGDGTRLSIL.

J is TRBJ2-3 and V is TRBV7-8; TRBD1 agrees at 9 bases. After removal of 7 bases from V and 2 bases from J, the junction contained 4 bases not matched to a gene. The CDR3 is 14 residues long. Per germline, CDR1 SGHVS and CDR2 FQNEAQ. CDR3 coding DNA: TGTGCCAGCAACCGGGACAGGGCCACAGATACGCAGTATTTT. The encoded protein is CASNRDRATDTQYF. The full variable domain, with the rest looked up from reference TRBV7-8 and TRBJ2-3, is GAGVSQSPRYKVAKRGQDVALRCDPISGHVSLFWYQQALGQGPEFLTYFQNEAQLDKSGLPSDRFFAERPEGSVSTLKIQRTQQEDSAVYLCASNRDRATDTQYFGPGTRLTVL.

The rearrangement uses TRBV5-4 and TRBJ2-1; 7 bases agree with TRBD1. V shed 4 bases and J 5 bases; nucleotides not matched to a gene: 6. This CDR3 has 14 residues. Germline loops: CDR1 SGHNT, CDR2 YYREEE (reference sequence). The DNA of the CDR3 is TGTGCCAGCAGCCCTCCCGACAGGGACAATGAGCAGTTCTTC. This codes for CASSPPDRDNEQFF.

The chain is built from TRBV7-3 and TRBJ2-1; the D gene is possibly TRBD2 (6 bases). Trimming cost V 1 base and J 8 bases, with 15 bases left between them. Germline V gene lookup returns CDR1 SGHTA and CDR2 FQGTGA. This CDR3 spans 15 amino acids. Here the CDR3 DNA reads TGTGCCAGCAGCTTAAATCGGGGGATAGGAGATGAGCAGTTCTTC. Its protein is CASSLNRGIGDEQFF.

This chain uses TRBV7-2 with TRBJ1-2; D is perhaps TRBD1 (5 bases). CDR3 length equals 14 residues. CDR1 and CDR2 (germline): SGHTA, FQGNSA. Trimming removed 0 bases at V and 5 bases at J, with 10 bases between. The CDR3 loop is CASSLASQGYGYTF. The CDR3 bases are TGTGCCAGCAGCTTAGCGAGTCAGGGATATGGCTACACCTTC.

CDR3 coding DNA: TGTGCCAGCAGCCCAACAGGGGGCATTTATGAAAAACTGTTTTTT. Protein sequence: CASSPTGGIYEKLFF. The chain combines TRBV7-8 with TRBJ1-4, with TRBD1 matching 9 bases. Germline CDR1 and CDR2: SGHVS and FQNEAQ. The CDR3 consists of 15 residues. J gave up 6 bases and V 5 bases, and 7 bases lay outside the gene matches.

This rearrangement joins TRBV5-6 to TRBJ1-3; D not certain. V gave up 2 bases and J gave up 4 bases, with 13 bases separating them. The germline V gene has CDR1 SGHDT and CDR2 YYEEEE. The CDR3 has 15 residues. The DNA of the CDR3 is TGTGCCAGCAGCTTCGGGTCTACTTTAGGAAACACCATATATTTT. This codes for CASSFGSTLGNTIYF.

This chain joins TRBV5-1 and TRBJ2-3; D could derive from TRBD1 or TRBD2 (5 bases each). The germline gives CDR1 SGHRS, CDR2 YFSETQ. The CDR3 is 14 residues long. The V end lost 3 bases, the J end lost 0 bases, and 8 bases lay between the germline ends. The CDR3 sequence: CASSSGDSTDTQYF. The CDR3 nucleotides are TGCGCCAGCAGCTCCGGGGACAGCACAGATACGCAGTATTTT. The entire variable domain, with the rest obtained from reference TRBV5-1 and TRBJ2-3, is as follows: KAGVTQTPRYLIKTRGQQVTLSCSPISGHRSVSWYQQTPGQGLQFLFEYFSETQRNKGNFPGRFSGRQFSNSRSEMNVSTLELGDSALYLCASSSGDSTDTQYFGPGTRLTVL.

This rearrangement joins TRBV29-1 to TRBJ1-2; D remains ambiguous. Germline V gene sequence: CDR1 SQVTM, CDR2 ANQGSEA. V was trimmed by 3 bases and J by 0 bases, leaving 14 bases between them. The CDR3 is made up of 15 amino acids. The CDR3 DNA is TGCAGCGTTGAGGGCGGACGGGAGGCTAACTATGGCTACACCTTC. Protein sequence: CSVEGGREANYGYTF.

This chain joins TRBV7-6 and TRBJ2-1; 7 nucleotides match TRBD1. The CDR3 has 14 amino acids. Germline V lookup: CDR1 SGHVS, CDR2 FNYEAQ. The V gene end was trimmed by 5 bases and the J gene end by 8 bases; junction bases not matched to a gene: 9. Here the CDR3 reads CASSIRTGRDEQFF. The CDR3 DNA sequence: TGTGCCAGCAGCATTCGGACAGGACGCGATGAGCAGTTCTTC.

The chain combines TRBV5-1 with TRBJ1-1; D remains unclear. The V end lost 4 bases, the J end lost 4 bases, and 11 bases lay between the germline ends. Germline V lookup: CDR1 SGHRS, CDR2 YFSETQ. The CDR3 covers 13 residues. CDR3 protein: CASSPGGFTEAFF. The CDR3 bases are TGCGCCAGCAGCCCGGGAGGATTCACTGAAGCTTTCTTT.

V and J are TRBV7-2 and TRBJ1-1, with D unclear. Trimming shortened V by 5 bases and J by 3 bases, and 7 bases separated the two germline ends. Germline CDR1 is SGHTA and CDR2 is FQGNSA. CDR3 length: 12 amino acids. The CDR3 nucleotides are TGTGCCAGCAGCGGGTTTTACACTGAAGCTTTCTTT. Protein: CASSGFYTEAFF.

For the CDR3, the DNA is TGTGCCACCAGCAGAGATAAATTCGGTCATCCCCAGCATTTT. Protein product: CATSRDKFGHPQHF. J is TRBJ1-5 and V is TRBV15, with D hard to call. Germline assignment: CDR1 LNHNV and CDR2 YYDKDF (reference sequence). CDR3 length: 14 residues. Trimming cost V 0 bases and J 10 bases, with 13 bases left between them.

The chain employs TRBV7-9 and TRBJ2-1, with 7 bases identical to TRBD2. The CDR3 contains 17 residues. Unmatched junction bases numbered 14, after V lost 5 bases and J lost 4 bases. CDR1 SEHNR and CDR2 FQNEAQ come from the germline V gene (reference sequence). CDR3 region: CASSPRASGGGYNEQFF. The CDR3, as DNA: TGTGCCAGCAGCCCAAGGGCGTCTGGCGGGGGTTACAATGAGCAGTTCTTC.

Only one count was recorded for this clone. V is TRBV9 and J is TRBJ2-1; 7 bases match TRBD1. The CDR3 covers 15 residues. Germline CDR1 reads SGDLS; CDR2 reads YYNGEE. Trimming at V came to 0 bases and at J to 4 bases, leaving 4 bases not matched to a gene. Here the CDR3 reads CASSVVSDRYNEQFF. For the CDR3, the DNA is TGTGCCAGCAGCGTAGTATCGGACAGGTACAATGAGCAGTTCTTC.

This clone was detected a few times. The J gene is TRBJ1-3, the V gene TRBV2; D is ambiguous. This CDR3 has 16 amino acids. Germline CDR1 reads SNHLY; CDR2 reads FYNNEI. V shed 4 bases and J shed 1 base, with 14 bases lying between them. The chain's CDR3 is CASSGVEGISGNTIYF. The CDR3 DNA follows: TGTGCCAGCAGTGGGGTGGAGGGTATATCTGGAAACACCATATATTTT.

This sequence joins TRBV25-1 and TRBJ2-2; 9 bases match TRBD1. CDR3 size: 13 residues. Germline CDR1 and CDR2: MGHDK and SYGVNS. The V gene end was trimmed by 9 bases and the J gene end by 6 bases; junction bases not matched to a gene: 5. The CDR3 loop is CARPTGGPGELFF. The CDR3 nucleotides read TGTGCCAGGCCCACAGGGGGCCCCGGGGAGCTGTTTTTT.

This clone occurred once. This chain joins TRBV2 and TRBJ1-1, with D perhaps TRBD1 (5 bases). Deletions cut 5 bases from V and 4 bases from J, with 14 bases between. Looked up from germline, CDR1 is SNHLY and CDR2 is FYNNEI. This CDR3 spans 14 amino acids. For the CDR3, the DNA is TGTGCCAGCAGTATACAAGGAGGGACCACTGAAGCTTTCTTT. Protein product: CASSIQGGTTEAFF.

The rearrangement uses TRBV7-2 and TRBJ2-7, with 7 bases matching TRBD2. CDR3 length: 17 residues. Germline CDR1 and CDR2: SGHTA and FQGNSA. V shed 1 base and J 4 bases; nucleotides not matched to a gene: 13. This CDR3 reads CASSLGLGGIGGYEQYF. Written as DNA, the CDR3 is TGTGCCAGCAGCTTAGGGTTGGGGGGGATAGGAGGATACGAGCAGTACTTC.

The chain recombines TRBV27 with TRBJ2-6; 7 nucleotides align to TRBD1. Germline V gene sequence: CDR1 MNHEY, CDR2 SMNVEV (reference sequence). Trimming removed 5 bases from V and 0 bases from J; junction bases left unmatched: 7. The CDR3 is 17 residues long. CDR3 in DNA: TGTGCCAGCAGTGCAGATAGACAGGGCTCTGGGGCCAACGTCCTGACTTTC. Translation: CASSADRQGSGANVLTF. Full variable domain (missing parts from reference TRBV27 and TRBJ2-6): EAQVTQNPRYLITVTGKKLTVTCSQNMNHEYMSWYRQDPGLGLRQIYYSMNVEVTDKGDVPEGYKVSRKEKRNFPLILESPSPNQTSLYFCASSADRQGSGANVLTFGAGSRLTVL.

This chain joins TRBV7-3 and TRBJ1-1, with D uncertain. Germline V gene lookup returns CDR1 SGHTA and CDR2 FQGTGA. V was cut by 0 bases and J by 3 bases, with 8 bases left in between. CDR3 length: 14 residues. Written as DNA, the CDR3 is TGTGCCAGCAGCTTAACCTATTTGGACACTGAAGCTTTCTTT. This encodes CASSLTYLDTEAFF.

The genes are TRBV6-4 and TRBJ2-3; 7 positions agree with TRBD2. In germline, CDR1 is MRHNA, CDR2 SNTAGT. V shed 5 bases, J shed 2 bases, and the junction held 7 bases outside the gene matches. The CDR3 length is 15 residues. The CDR3, as DNA: TGTGCCAGCAGTATTGGCGGGAGACCCACAGATACGCAGTATTTT. This sequence encodes CASSIGGRPTDTQYF.

This chain links TRBV7-9 with TRBJ1-6; weak D call: TRBD1 (5 bases). Germline V gene sequence: CDR1 SEHNR, CDR2 FQNEAQ (reference sequence). Trimming removed 3 bases from V and 9 bases from J, with 15 bases in between. The CDR3 sequence is 15 residues long. The CDR3 sequence: CASSFSLTVASPLHF. In nucleotides, the CDR3 is TGTGCCAGCAGCTTCTCATTGACAGTTGCTTCACCCCTCCACTTT.

This chain links TRBV29-1 with TRBJ1-1; D uncertain. V lost 1 base, J lost 5 bases, and 11 bases lay in between. The CDR3 extends over 13 amino acids. Germline V gives CDR1 SQVTM, CDR2 ANQGSEA. The CDR3 nucleotides are TGCAGCGTTGAAGCGGAGTGGGGTACTGAAGCTTTCTTT. It is translated as CSVEAEWGTEAFF.

This clone has just one count. The chain joins TRBV7-9 to TRBJ2-3; no clear D gene. The CDR3 extends over 13 amino acids. The ends were cut back, 0 bases at V and 8 bases at J, with 9 bases in the middle. The germline gives CDR1 SEHNR, CDR2 FQNEAQ (reference sequence). This CDR3 reads CASSLALGATQYF. The CDR3 region has the DNA TGTGCCAGCAGCTTAGCTTTAGGAGCTACGCAGTATTTT.

The chain links TRBV6-5 to TRBJ1-2, with D possibly being TRBD1 (5 bases). The germline gives CDR1 MNHEY, CDR2 SVGAGI. This CDR3 comprises 12 residues. With 8 bases removed from V and 4 bases from J, the gap between germline ends came to 11 bases. CDR3 DNA: TGTGCCAGCGGGGCGTACGGCTATGGCTACACCTTC. It translates to CASGAYGYGYTF.

The chain combines TRBV2 with TRBJ2-3, with TRBD2 identical over 7 bases. The germline CDR1 and CDR2 sequences are SNHLY and FYNNEI. The CDR3 totals 14 residues. With 3 bases clipped from V and 5 bases from J, the junction kept 5 bases outside the gene matches. The CDR3 DNA reads TGTGCCAGCAGTGATCAGCGGGGTAGAGATACGCAGTATTTT. Translation: CASSDQRGRDTQYF.

This clone has a handful of counts. The chain is built from TRBV28 and TRBJ2-7, with D possibly being TRBD2 (7 bases). CDR3 length: 14 amino acids. The germline V gene has CDR1 MDHEN and CDR2 SYDVKM. Trimming cost V 1 base and J 4 bases, with 11 bases left between them. In DNA, the CDR3 is TGTGCCAGCAGTTTATCTAGGGGGGGATACGAGCAGTACTTC. It encodes CASSLSRGGYEQYF. Full variable domain (missing parts from reference TRBV28 and TRBJ2-7): DVKVTQSSRYLVKRTGEKVFLECVQDMDHENMFWYRQDPGLGLRLIYFSYDVKMKEKGDIPEGYSVSREKKERFSLILESASTNQTSMYLCASSLSRGGYEQYFGPGTRLTVT.

V is TRBV11-2 and J is TRBJ2-3; D is tentatively TRBD1 or TRBD2 (5 bases each). The CDR3 has 15 residues. The germline gives CDR1 SGHAT, CDR2 FQNNGV. The germline V and J ends were trimmed by 5 bases and 4 bases, with 16 bases remaining between them. CDR3 amino acids: CASSEAGTSSDTQYF. The CDR3 bases are TGTGCCAGCAGCGAAGCCGGGACCTCGTCAGATACGCAGTATTTT.